The rows below give T cell receptor beta chains drawn from one sample of a study of blood T cell repertoires in COVID-19. Profiling relied on immunoSEQ multiplex PCR, and the TCRdb table lists in-frame clones only, not all of them. This table has roughly 39,000 clones, more than 80% appearing once. The sequencing input was peripheral blood. Receptors were obtained from a man aged 55 to 69 with acute or convalescent COVID-19. CDR3s include the opening cysteine and the closing phenylalanine or tryptophan. The order of the fields is D gene, J gene, clone size, V gene, CDR3 DNA, CDR3 protein. A D gene is named only where the DNA matches it firmly. The listing skips clone size in some rows; elsewhere it reads once, few, many or a size class.

TRBD1,TRBJ1-2,NA,TRBV29-1,TGCAGCGTAGCACGGGCTGACAGGGGTCTATACTATGGCTACACCTTC,CSVARADRGLYYGYTF
TRBD2,TRBJ2-3,NA,TRBV5-1,TGCGCCAGCAGCTTGGTGCCAGCGGGGGGCGTTGTGGATACGCAGTATTTT,CASSLVPAGGVVDTQYF
TRBD1,TRBJ2-5,few,TRBV2,TGTGCCAGCAGGGCCAGACAGGGGGCGGATGAGACCCAGTACTTC,CASRARQGADETQYF
NA,TRBJ1-5,NA,TRBV6-1,TGTGCCGGACAACAAAGATTCGATCAGCCCCAGCATTTT,CAGQQRFDQPQHF
NA,TRBJ2-7,NA,TRBV7-2,TGTGCCAGCAGTCCACCTGGCAGACTGTACGAGCAGTACTTC,CASSPPGRLYEQYF
TRBD1,TRBJ1-1,NA,TRBV28,TGTGCCAGCAGTGACAGGGGGAACGGTGCAAGGTTGGCTTTCTTT,CASSDRGNGARLAFF
TRBD2,TRBJ2-3,NA,TRBV7-2,TGTGCCAGCAGCGCGCAAGGGACTAGCGTCCAGGGTACGCAGTATTTT,CASSAQGTSVQGTQYF
TRBD1,TRBJ2-2,NA,TRBV2,TGTGCCAAGGGGGCAGGGGGCGCGAACACCGGGGAGCTGTTTTTT,CAKGAGGANTGELFF
TRBD1,TRBJ1-4,NA,TRBV27,TGTGCCAGCAGTCGCCAAGGGGGCGAAAAACTGTTTTTT,CASSRQGGEKLFF
NA,TRBJ2-3,NA,TRBV27,TGTGCCAGCAGTTTAGGGGCCAATCCCACAGATACGCAGTATTTT,CASSLGANPTDTQYF
NA,TRBJ2-2,once,TRBV11-2,TGTGCCAGCAGCTTAACGTCAGGGAACACCGGGGAGCTGTTTTTT,CASSLTSGNTGELFF
NA,TRBJ2-2,once,TRBV9,TGTGCCAGCAGCGTACAGGGATGGAACACCGGGGAGCTGTTTTTT,CASSVQGWNTGELFF
NA,TRBJ1-4,NA,TRBV5-4,TGTGCCAGCAGCTACAGTACAACTAATGAAAAACTGTTTTTT,CASSYSTTNEKLFF
NA,TRBJ2-7,NA,TRBV27,TGTGCCAGCAGTTTGCTACCGCCCTCCTCCTACGAGCAGTACTTC,CASSLLPPSSYEQYF
NA,TRBJ2-1,once,TRBV3-1/TRBV3-2,TGTGCCAGCAGCCCCCTATTAAGGGCCGGGGACAATGAGCAGTTCTTC,CASSPLLRAGDNEQFF
TRBD2,TRBJ2-3,NA,TRBV18,TGTGCCAGCTCACCGGACGAGCGGCGGGAGGGCCCAGATACGCAGTATTTT,CASSPDERREGPDTQYF
TRBD1,TRBJ1-2,NA,TRBV9,TGTGCCAGCAGCCCCAGACAGGGAACGAACTATGGCTACACCTTC,CASSPRQGTNYGYTF
NA,TRBJ2-1,NA,TRBV14,TGTGCCAGCAGCCAAGATAGCAGCCCTTGGGACAATGAGCAGTTCTTC,CASSQDSSPWDNEQFF
TRBD2,TRBJ2-5,NA,TRBV19,TGTGCCAGTAGTATAGCTGGAGCGGGGGGGCCGGAGACCCAGTACTTC,CASSIAGAGGPETQYF
NA,TRBJ2-3,NA,TRBV7-2,TGTGCCAGCAGCCGGGGGTTGAACCCAGATACGCAGTATTTT,CASSRGLNPDTQYF
TRBD1,TRBJ1-1,NA,TRBV6-5,TGTGCCAGCAGTCCAGGGGACAGGGGGAACACTGAAGCTTTCTTT,CASSPGDRGNTEAFF
NA,TRBJ1-1,NA,TRBV6-6,TGTGCCAGCAGGCCGAGGCCACTGAGCACTGAAGCTTTCTTT,CASRPRPLSTEAFF
NA,TRBJ1-3,NA,TRBV27,TGTGCCAGCAGCACTGGAAACACCATATATTTT,CASSTGNTIYF